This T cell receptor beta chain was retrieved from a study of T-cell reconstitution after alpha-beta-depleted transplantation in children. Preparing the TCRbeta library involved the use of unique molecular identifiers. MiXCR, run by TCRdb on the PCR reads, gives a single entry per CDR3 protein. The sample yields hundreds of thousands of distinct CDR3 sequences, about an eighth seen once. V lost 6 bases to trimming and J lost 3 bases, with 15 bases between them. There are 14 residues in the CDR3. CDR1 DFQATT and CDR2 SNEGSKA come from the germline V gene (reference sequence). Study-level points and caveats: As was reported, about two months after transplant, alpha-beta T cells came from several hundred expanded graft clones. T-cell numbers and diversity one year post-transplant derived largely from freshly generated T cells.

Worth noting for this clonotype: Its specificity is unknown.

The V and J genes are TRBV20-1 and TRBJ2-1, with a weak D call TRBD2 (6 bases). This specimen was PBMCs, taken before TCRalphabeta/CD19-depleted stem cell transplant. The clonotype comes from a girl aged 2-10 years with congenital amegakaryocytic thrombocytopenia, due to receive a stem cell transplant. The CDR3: CSAEAFGGYNEQFF. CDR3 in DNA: TGCAGTGCCGAGGCTTTCGGGGGCTACAATGAGCAGTTCTTC.